A single sample gave rise to the 26 T cell receptor beta chains below, sequenced in a study of CXCR3-negative and CXCR3-positive naive CD8 T cells. Their target antigens are unknown. Libraries were UMI-labeled 5' RACE TRB cDNA. Reprocessing the 5' RACE reads, TCRdb reports a single entry for every CDR3 protein and omits DNA. This listing includes around 150,000 distinct CDR3 sequences. Overall study findings and caveats: For CXCR3-positive naive cells, TRB CDR3s were more hydrophobic than those of CXCR3-negative naive cells.

The sequencing input was naive CXCR3+ CD8+ T cells from blood. The subset denotes: CD45RO-CCR7+CD27+CD95- naive CD8+ T cells expressing CXCR3 (TNR3+). These receptors came from a human donor in good health. Some clones in this sample may be carry-over from other donors' samples.

CDR3 in amino acids: CASSKTNDPRETQYF. The chain has TRBV28 and TRBJ2-5; TCRdb designates TRBD2, a call that cannot be tested without DNA. The CDR3 runs to 15 residues. The V gene's germline CDR1 is MDHEN and CDR2 SYDVKM.

The chain carries TRBV10-3 and TRBJ2-3; the D gene TCRdb calls, TRBD2, cannot be checked with no DNA. Germline V CDR1 and CDR2: ENHRY, SYGVKD. The CDR3 has 12 residues. The chain's CDR3 is CAIKEVEDTQYF.

J is TRBJ2-3 and V is TRBV29-1; TCRdb returns TRBD1, unconfirmable since there is no DNA. Germline V gene sequence: CDR1 SQVTM, CDR2 ANQGSEA. The CDR3 length is 14 residues. The CDR3 protein is CSVEDRMGADTQYF.

The V call is TRBV12-3 or TRBV12-4, the J call TRBJ2-3; TCRdb gives TRBD2 as the D gene, but with no DNA this cannot be confirmed. CDR3 length: 17 amino acids. CDR3 protein: CASRLTSGGPLGDTQYF.

The chain is built from TRBV6-5 and TRBJ2-7; TCRdb's D call of TRBD1 is untestable without DNA. In germline, CDR1 is MNHEY, CDR2 SVGAGI. The CDR3 is made up of 15 amino acids. The CDR3 region is CASSLTGTVAYEQCF.

V is TRBV9 and J is TRBJ1-2; TCRdb's D gene call, TRBD1, goes unchecked for lack of DNA. This CDR3 is 12 amino acids long. The germline CDR1 and CDR2 sequences are SGDLS and YYNGEE. CDR3 region: CASSPGGYGYTF.

The CDR3 protein is CASTPGQGPWQYF. The V gene is TRBV2, the J gene TRBJ2-7; TCRdb's assignment of TRBD1 cannot be checked, as there is no DNA. CDR1 is SNHLY, CDR2 FYNNEI, per germline. CDR3 size: 13 residues.

The chain has TRBV10-3 and TRBJ2-7; TCRdb gives TRBD1 as the D gene, but with no DNA this cannot be confirmed. Per the germline V gene, CDR1 is ENHRY and CDR2 is SYGVKD. The length of the CDR3 is 13 residues. CDR3 region: CAISVRDRDEQYF.

The chain links TRBV5-5 to TRBJ2-1; lacking DNA, the TRBD1 call made by TCRdb goes unchecked. The length of the CDR3 is 15 residues. CDR1 and CDR2 (germline): SGHKS, YYEKEE (reference sequence). The chain's CDR3 is CASSLAPLGGNEQFF.

The rearrangement uses TRBV29-1 and TRBJ2-1. The CDR3 consists of 13 residues. Germline loops: CDR1 SQVTM, CDR2 ANQGSEA. This CDR3 is CSVEDLMWDEQFF.

The rearrangement uses TRBV4-1 and TRBJ2-7. CDR3 size: 13 residues. Germline CDR1 and CDR2: MGHRA and YSYEKL. The CDR3 sequence is CASSHLIGYEQYF.

V and J are TRBV28 and TRBJ2-4; there is no DNA to check the TCRdb D call of TRBD1. Looked up from germline, CDR1 is MDHEN and CDR2 is SYDVKM. The CDR3 extends over 15 amino acids. The CDR3 sequence is CASSFGAGGKNIQYF.

This rearrangement joins TRBV7-9 to TRBJ2-6. Germline V gene lookup returns CDR1 SEHNR and CDR2 FQNEAQ (reference sequence). This CDR3 has 17 residues. The CDR3 region is CASSLYQGLAGANVLTF.

The chain is built from TRBV29-1 and TRBJ1-1; TCRdb's D call of TRBD1 is untestable without DNA. In germline, CDR1 is SQVTM, CDR2 ANQGSEA. This CDR3 has 14 amino acids. The chain's CDR3 is CSVQTRTETSEAFF. The complete variable domain, with remaining parts taken from reference TRBV29-1 and TRBJ1-1, reads SAVISQKPSRDICQRGTSLTIQCQVDSQVTMMFWYRQQPGQSLTLIATANQGSEATYESGFVIDKFPISRPNLTFSTLTVSNMSPEDSSIYLCSVQTRTETSEAFFGQGTRLTVV.

The gene calls are TRBV29-1 and TRBJ2-7; TCRdb indicates TRBD1, and absent DNA this call remains unverified. The CDR3 length is 13 residues. The germline CDR1 and CDR2 sequences are SQVTM and ANQGSEA. CDR3 sequence: CSAGPEDSYEQYF.

The chain uses TRBV12-3 or TRBV12-4 and TRBJ2-1. The CDR3 contains 15 residues. CDR3 loop: CASSLGSSIYNEQFF.

The chain employs TRBV7-9 and TRBJ2-1; TCRdb's D call of TRBD2 is untestable without DNA. The CDR3 spans 14 residues. The germline gives CDR1 SEHNR, CDR2 FQNEAQ (reference sequence). CDR3 amino acids: CAGRGLAKYNEQFF.

The J gene is TRBJ2-6, the V gene TRBV14; without DNA, the TCRdb call of TRBD1 cannot be checked. This CDR3 has 18 residues. Per germline, CDR1 SGHDN and CDR2 FVKESK. The CDR3 loop reads CASSQGSTGLSGANVLTF.

The J gene is TRBJ2-5, the V gene TRBV12-3 or TRBV12-4; there is no DNA to check the TCRdb D call of TRBD1. The CDR3 has 14 amino acids. The CDR3 sequence: CASSFTDRGETQYF.

This chain links TRBV6-6 with TRBJ1-6. From germline, CDR1 is MNHNY and CDR2 SVGAGI (reference sequence). The CDR3 is 16 amino acids. CDR3 in amino acids: CASSYSPSAYNSPLHF.

The chain carries TRBV12-3 or TRBV12-4 and TRBJ2-7; lacking DNA, the TRBD2 call made by TCRdb goes unchecked. The CDR3 has 16 residues. This chain's CDR3 is CASSSRGLRPDYEQYF.

The V and J genes are TRBV6-5 and TRBJ2-7; TCRdb calls TRBD1, which cannot be checked without DNA. CDR1 is MNHEY and CDR2 is SVGAGI in the germline V gene. This CDR3 contains 14 residues. The chain's CDR3 is CASSDLPNRGEQYF.

The chain carries TRBV25-1 and TRBJ2-5; checking the TCRdb D call of TRBD2 is not possible without DNA. Germline V CDR1 and CDR2: MGHDK, SYGVNS. The CDR3 contains 16 residues. CDR3 region: CASSFGTSGFVETQYF. Combining the CDR3 with reference TRBV25-1 and TRBJ2-5 gives the whole variable domain EADIYQTPRYLVIGTGKKITLECSQTMGHDKMYWYQQDPGMELHLIHYSYGVNSTEKGDLSSESTVSRIRTEHFPLTLESARPSHTSQYLCASSFGTSGFVETQYFGPGTRLLVL.

The rearrangement uses TRBV28 and TRBJ1-5; TCRdb's D gene call, TRBD1, goes unchecked for lack of DNA. Germline V gene lookup returns CDR1 MDHEN and CDR2 SYDVKM. The CDR3 has 15 residues. CDR3 residues: CASSLTGQVNQPQHF.

V usage is TRBV28 and J usage is TRBJ2-5; the TCRdb call, TRBD1, lacks DNA for checking. There are 14 residues in the CDR3. Germline V lookup: CDR1 MDHEN, CDR2 SYDVKM. The CDR3 loop is CASSPTGIQETQYF.

V is TRBV29-1 and J is TRBJ2-4. The CDR3 consists of 11 residues. Germline V gene sequence: CDR1 SQVTM, CDR2 ANQGSEA. The chain's CDR3 is CSAEGKNIQYF.